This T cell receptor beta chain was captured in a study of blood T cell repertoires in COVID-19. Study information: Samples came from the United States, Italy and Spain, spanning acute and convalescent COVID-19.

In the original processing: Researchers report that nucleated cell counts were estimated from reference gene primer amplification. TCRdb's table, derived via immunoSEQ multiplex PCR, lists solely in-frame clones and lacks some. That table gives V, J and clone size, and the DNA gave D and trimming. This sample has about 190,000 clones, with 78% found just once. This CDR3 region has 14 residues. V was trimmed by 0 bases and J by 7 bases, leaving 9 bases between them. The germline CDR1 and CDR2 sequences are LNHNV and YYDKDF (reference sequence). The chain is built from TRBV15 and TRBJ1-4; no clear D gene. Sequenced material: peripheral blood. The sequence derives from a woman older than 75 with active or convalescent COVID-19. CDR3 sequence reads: CATSRDRSFEKLFF. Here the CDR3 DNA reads TGTGCCACCAGCAGAGATCGGTCTTTTGAAAAACTGTTTTTT.